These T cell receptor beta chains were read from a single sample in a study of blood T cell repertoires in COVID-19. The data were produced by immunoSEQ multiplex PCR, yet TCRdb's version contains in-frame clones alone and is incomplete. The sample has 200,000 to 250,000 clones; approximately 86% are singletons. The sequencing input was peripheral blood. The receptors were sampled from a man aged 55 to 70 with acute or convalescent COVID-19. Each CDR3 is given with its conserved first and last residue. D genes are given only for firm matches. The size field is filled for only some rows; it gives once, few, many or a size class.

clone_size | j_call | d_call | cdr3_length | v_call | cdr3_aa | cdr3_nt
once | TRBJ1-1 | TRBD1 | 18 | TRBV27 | CASSLLGVGQGGNTEAFF | TGTGCCAGCAGTTTATTGGGAGTGGGACAGGGTGGGAACACTGAAGCTTTCTTT
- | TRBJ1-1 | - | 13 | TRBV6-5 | CASSYSGGGVAFF | TGTGCCAGCAGTTACTCCGGAGGGGGGGTAGCTTTCTTT
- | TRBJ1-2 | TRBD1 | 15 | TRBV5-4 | CASSLPDREGYGYTF | TGTGCCAGCAGCTTGCCAGACAGGGAAGGCTATGGCTACACCTTC
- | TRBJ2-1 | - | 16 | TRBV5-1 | CASSLEQESSYNEQFF | TGCGCCAGCAGCTTGGAACAGGAAAGCTCCTACAATGAGCAGTTCTTC
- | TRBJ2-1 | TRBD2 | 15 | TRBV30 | CAWGGLASTYNEQFF | TGTGCCTGGGGTGGACTAGCAAGTACCTACAATGAGCAGTTCTTC
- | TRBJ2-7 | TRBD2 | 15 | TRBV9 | CASSVGPGGSYEQYF | TGTGCCAGCAGCGTTGGCCCCGGGGGGAGCTACGAGCAGTACTTC
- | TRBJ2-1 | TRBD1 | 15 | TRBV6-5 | CASRGTGISYNEQFF | TGTGCCAGCAGGGGGACAGGGATCTCCTACAATGAGCAGTTCTTC
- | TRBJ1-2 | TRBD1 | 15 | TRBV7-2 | CASSSTTGSNYGYTF | TGTGCCAGCAGCTCGACGACAGGGTCAAACTATGGCTACACCTTC
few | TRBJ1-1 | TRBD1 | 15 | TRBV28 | CASRTTGTANTEAFF | TGTGCCAGCAGGACTACCGGGACAGCAAACACTGAAGCTTTCTTT
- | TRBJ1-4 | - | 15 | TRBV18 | CASSPSPSLNEKLFF | TGTGCCAGCTCACCATCACCGAGCCTTAATGAAAAACTGTTTTTT
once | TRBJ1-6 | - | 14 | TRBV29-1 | CSASFGDYNSPLHF | TGCAGCGCCTCGTTCGGGGACTATAATTCACCCCTCCACTTT
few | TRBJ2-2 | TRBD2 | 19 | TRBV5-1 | CASSLSGSGGGANTGELFF | TGCGCCAGCAGCCTGTCGGGGAGCGGGGGGGGCGCGAACACCGGGGAGCTGTTTTTT
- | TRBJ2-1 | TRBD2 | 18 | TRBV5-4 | CASSYAGLAESSYNEQFF | TGTGCCAGCAGTTATGCGGGACTAGCGGAAAGCTCCTACAATGAGCAGTTCTTC
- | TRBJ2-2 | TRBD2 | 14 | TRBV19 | CASSISREGYRLFF | TGTGCCAGTAGTATTTCCAGGGAGGGTTATAGGTTGTTTTTT
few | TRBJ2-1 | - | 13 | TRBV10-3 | CAISEDNYNEQFF | TGTGCCATCAGTGAGGACAACTACAATGAGCAGTTCTTC
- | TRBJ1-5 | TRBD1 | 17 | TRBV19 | CASTRIQGALSNQPQHF | TGTGCCAGTACCCGCATACAGGGGGCCTTGAGCAATCAGCCCCAGCATTTT
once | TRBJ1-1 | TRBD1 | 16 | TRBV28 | CASSLFSGQGLTEAFF | TGTGCCAGCAGTTTATTTTCGGGACAGGGCCTTACTGAAGCTTTCTTT
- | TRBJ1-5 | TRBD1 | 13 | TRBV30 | CAWAQQGTQPQHF | TGTGCCTGGGCCCAACAGGGGACTCAGCCCCAGCATTTT
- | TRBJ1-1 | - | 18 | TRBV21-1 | CASSRDRGRTALNTEAFF | TGTGCCAGCAGCCGGGACAGGGGGCGCACCGCCCTGAACACTGAAGCTTTCTTT
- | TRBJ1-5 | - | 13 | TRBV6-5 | CASSYSTGQPQHF | TGTGCCAGCAGTTACTCGACGGGTCAGCCCCAGCATTTT
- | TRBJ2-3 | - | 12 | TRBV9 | CASSVPRDTQYF | TGTGCCAGCAGCGTACCGAGGGATACGCAGTATTTT
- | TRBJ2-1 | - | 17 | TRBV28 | CASSSRLASRGYNEQFF | TGTGCCAGCAGCTCCCGCCTCGCTAGCCGGGGTTACAATGAGCAGTTCTTC
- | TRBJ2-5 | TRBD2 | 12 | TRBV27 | CASGPSGQTQYF | TGTGCCAGCGGCCCTAGCGGGCAGACCCAGTACTTC
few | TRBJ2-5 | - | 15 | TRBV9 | CASSPQGHPQETQYF | TGTGCCAGCAGCCCACAGGGCCACCCGCAGGAGACCCAGTACTTC
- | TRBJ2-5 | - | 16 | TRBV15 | CATSRDLAGGRETQYF | TGTGCCACCAGCAGAGATTTAGCAGGGGGGAGGGAGACCCAGTACTTC
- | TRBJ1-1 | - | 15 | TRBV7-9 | CASSLVTGTRTEAFF | TGTGCCAGCAGCTTAGTGACAGGAACTCGCACTGAAGCTTTCTTT
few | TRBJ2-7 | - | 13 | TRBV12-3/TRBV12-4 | CASRGEVSYEQYF | TGTGCCAGCAGGGGTGAGGTCTCCTACGAGCAGTACTTC
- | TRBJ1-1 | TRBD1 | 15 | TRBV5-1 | CASRSKQGTNTEAFF | TGCGCCAGCAGGTCCAAACAGGGGACGAACACTGAAGCTTTCTTT
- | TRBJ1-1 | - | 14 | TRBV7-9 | CASSPTSGFSEAFF | TGTGCCAGCAGCCCCACGTCGGGGTTCTCCGAAGCTTTCTTT
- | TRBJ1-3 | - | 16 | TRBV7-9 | CASSLGQPISGNTIYF | TGTGCCAGCAGCTTAGGACAGCCAATCTCTGGAAACACCATATATTTT
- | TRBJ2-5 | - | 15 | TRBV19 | CASSRGTSPGETQYF | TGTGCCAGTAGTAGGGGGACATCTCCGGGGGAGACCCAGTACTTC
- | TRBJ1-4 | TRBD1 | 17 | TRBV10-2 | CASSDLGQGATNEKLFF | TGCGCCAGCAGTGACCTCGGACAGGGGGCGACTAATGAAAAACTGTTTTTT
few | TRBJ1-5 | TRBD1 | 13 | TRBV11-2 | CASSPQDRQPQHF | TGTGCCAGCAGCCCCCAGGACAGGCAGCCCCAGCATTTT